These T cell receptor beta chains were read from a single sample in a study of T cells in Graves' hyperthyroidism and ophthalmopathy. TCRdb passed the multiplex PCR reads through MiXCR, listing each CDR3 protein once. The data contain about 380,000 distinct CDR3 sequences, 14% of them singletons. Sequenced sample: blood. The receptors stem from a woman in her 30s with Graves' ophthalmopathy. Both conserved end residues are part of each CDR3. Each record gives: CDR3 protein, D gene, J gene, V gene. A D gene is named only where the DNA matches it firmly.

CDR3 protein: CASKQGSRYGYTF; D gene: TRBD1; J gene: TRBJ1-2; V gene: TRBV2
CDR3 protein: CASSALGRGGLSGELFF; D gene: TRBD2; J gene: TRBJ2-2; V gene: TRBV6-1
CDR3 protein: CSVEGEGGNTQYF; D gene: NA; J gene: TRBJ2-3; V gene: TRBV29-1
CDR3 protein: CSVGQGVGGYTF; D gene: TRBD1; J gene: TRBJ1-2; V gene: TRBV29-1
CDR3 protein: CASSLSGGFHEQFF; D gene: NA; J gene: TRBJ2-1; V gene: TRBV3-1
CDR3 protein: CASSQKGGQYF; D gene: NA; J gene: TRBJ2-7; V gene: TRBV14
CDR3 protein: CASSWSGGHNEQFF; D gene: TRBD2; J gene: TRBJ2-1; V gene: TRBV9
CDR3 protein: CASRSLGTAGNTIYF; D gene: NA; J gene: TRBJ1-3; V gene: TRBV4-1
CDR3 protein: CASNGRGYDTQYF; D gene: NA; J gene: TRBJ2-3; V gene: TRBV19
CDR3 protein: CASSLDRARQFNEKLFF; D gene: NA; J gene: TRBJ1-4; V gene: TRBV7-8
CDR3 protein: CASSLSTGGTGELFF; D gene: TRBD1; J gene: TRBJ2-2; V gene: TRBV7-3
CDR3 protein: CASSAGGRETQYF; D gene: NA; J gene: TRBJ2-5; V gene: TRBV9
CDR3 protein: CASRTPRLAGSSYEQYF; D gene: TRBD2; J gene: TRBJ2-7; V gene: TRBV6-1
CDR3 protein: CASSYLQGGSNQPQHF; D gene: NA; J gene: TRBJ1-5; V gene: TRBV6-6
CDR3 protein: CASRATGGYTGELFF; D gene: TRBD1; J gene: TRBJ2-2; V gene: TRBV9
CDR3 protein: CASKRLAGGPASDTQYF; D gene: TRBD2; J gene: TRBJ2-3; V gene: TRBV13
CDR3 protein: CAIKGAGSNQPQHF; D gene: NA; J gene: TRBJ1-5; V gene: TRBV10-3
CDR3 protein: CASSLAFGGSTEAFF; D gene: NA; J gene: TRBJ1-1; V gene: TRBV11-2
CDR3 protein: CASSVGSGSPLHF; D gene: NA; J gene: TRBJ1-6; V gene: TRBV9
CDR3 protein: CASSYRTASYGYTF; D gene: NA; J gene: TRBJ1-2; V gene: TRBV28
CDR3 protein: CASTQRAMSTEAFF; D gene: NA; J gene: TRBJ1-1; V gene: TRBV2
CDR3 protein: CASIFPLGALTEAFF; D gene: NA; J gene: TRBJ1-1; V gene: TRBV7-9
CDR3 protein: CASDREGDGYTF; D gene: TRBD1; J gene: TRBJ1-2; V gene: TRBV2
CDR3 protein: CASSRDGTVNTEAFF; D gene: NA; J gene: TRBJ1-1; V gene: TRBV11-2
CDR3 protein: CSASLVSETQYF; D gene: NA; J gene: TRBJ2-5; V gene: TRBV20-1
CDR3 protein: CASSMGLGRTEAFF; D gene: NA; J gene: TRBJ1-1; V gene: TRBV18
CDR3 protein: CASSLGGQGYEQYF; D gene: TRBD1; J gene: TRBJ2-7; V gene: TRBV7-9
CDR3 protein: CASKNQGNYGYTF; D gene: NA; J gene: TRBJ1-2; V gene: TRBV28
CDR3 protein: CATSSGIPLSYEQYF; D gene: NA; J gene: TRBJ2-7; V gene: TRBV15
CDR3 protein: CSVAEKAYNEQFF; D gene: NA; J gene: TRBJ2-1; V gene: TRBV29-1
CDR3 protein: CASSPKTGANTEAFF; D gene: TRBD1; J gene: TRBJ1-1; V gene: TRBV5-1
CDR3 protein: CASSPEEGGYTF; D gene: NA; J gene: TRBJ1-2; V gene: TRBV7-9
CDR3 protein: CASSPLLGSNYGYTF; D gene: NA; J gene: TRBJ1-2; V gene: TRBV3-1
CDR3 protein: CASSHRGAYTDTQYF; D gene: TRBD1; J gene: TRBJ2-3; V gene: TRBV5-5
CDR3 protein: CASSPRGLAGQETQYF; D gene: TRBD2; J gene: TRBJ2-5; V gene: TRBV19
CDR3 protein: CATGLAGGPQQETQYF; D gene: TRBD2; J gene: TRBJ2-5; V gene: TRBV24-1
CDR3 protein: CASSPLPISGGAREQYF; D gene: TRBD2; J gene: TRBJ2-7; V gene: TRBV27
CDR3 protein: CASSIVLASYNEQFF; D gene: NA; J gene: TRBJ2-1; V gene: TRBV19
CDR3 protein: CSARSAVDEQFF; D gene: NA; J gene: TRBJ2-1; V gene: TRBV20-1
CDR3 protein: CASSAGDPGTQYF; D gene: NA; J gene: TRBJ2-5; V gene: TRBV2
CDR3 protein: CASSINRFSGSYEQYF; D gene: NA; J gene: TRBJ2-7; V gene: TRBV19
CDR3 protein: CASSSNRYQETQYF; D gene: NA; J gene: TRBJ2-5; V gene: TRBV28
CDR3 protein: CASSTRANNEQFF; D gene: NA; J gene: TRBJ2-1; V gene: TRBV5-8
CDR3 protein: CAWSEQGGWYGYTF; D gene: NA; J gene: TRBJ1-2; V gene: TRBV30
CDR3 protein: CASSGNTDTDTQYF; D gene: NA; J gene: TRBJ2-3; V gene: TRBV9
CDR3 protein: CASGGDVRPYEQYF; D gene: TRBD2; J gene: TRBJ2-7; V gene: TRBV28
CDR3 protein: CASSSGERLFF; D gene: NA; J gene: TRBJ2-2; V gene: TRBV28
CDR3 protein: CASSRQGEADTQYF; D gene: TRBD1; J gene: TRBJ2-3; V gene: TRBV6-1
CDR3 protein: CASRSLKRGRRYEQYF; D gene: TRBD2; J gene: TRBJ2-7; V gene: TRBV6-1
CDR3 protein: CASSFRRGDWVGDTQYF; D gene: NA; J gene: TRBJ2-3; V gene: TRBV7-2